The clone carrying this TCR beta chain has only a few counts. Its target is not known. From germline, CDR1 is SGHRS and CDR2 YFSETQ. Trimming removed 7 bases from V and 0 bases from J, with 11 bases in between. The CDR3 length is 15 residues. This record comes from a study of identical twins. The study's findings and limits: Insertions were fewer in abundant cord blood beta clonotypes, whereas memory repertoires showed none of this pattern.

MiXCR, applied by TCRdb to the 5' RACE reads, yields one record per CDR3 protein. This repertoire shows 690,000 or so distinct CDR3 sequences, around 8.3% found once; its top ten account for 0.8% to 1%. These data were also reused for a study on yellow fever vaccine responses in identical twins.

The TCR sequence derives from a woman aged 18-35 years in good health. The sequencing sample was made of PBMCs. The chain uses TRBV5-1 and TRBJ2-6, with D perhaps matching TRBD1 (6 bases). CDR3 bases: TGCGCCAGCCTGGACAGAGACTCTGGGGCCAACGTCCTGACTTTC. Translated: CASLDRDSGANVLTF.